The 27 T cell receptor beta chains reported below all come from one sample, sequenced in a study of blood T cell repertoires in COVID-19 (dated by TCRdb to between 2020 and 2021). Libraries were prepared through the immunoSEQ multiplex PCR assay. TCRdb re-hosts the immuneACCESS table, in-frame sequences only. Its copies lack some clones; in the studies checked, an unresolved V gene accounts for under half of them, and the cause for the rest is not known. This sample has about 200,000 clones in its table, and around 90% of those were observed once. The ten most abundant clones make up around 2.1% of the sample. Sample: PBMCs or T cells enriched from blood (not recorded which). Every receptor here comes from a woman in her 30s who had recovered from COVID-19.

This sequence joins TRBV19 and TRBJ2-1, with 13 bases fitting TRBD2. CDR3 length equals 15 residues. The V segment lost 5 bases and the J segment 6 bases; nucleotides outside the gene matches: 4. CDR1 and CDR2 (germline): LNHDA, SQIVND (reference sequence). CDR3 region: CASSGTSGIVNEQFF. DNA of the CDR3: TGTGCCAGTAGTGGGACTAGCGGGATAGTCAATGAGCAGTTCTTC.

The rearrangement uses TRBV6-2 or TRBV6-3 and TRBJ1-2; D ambiguous. Trimming pared 4 bases from V and 4 bases from J, leaving 7 bases between. This CDR3 is built from 12 residues. CDR1 and CDR2 from the germline V gene are MNHEY and SVGEGT. The CDR3 sequence: CASSFRSYGYTF. The CDR3 DNA follows: TGTGCCAGCAGTTTCAGGTCCTATGGCTACACCTTC.

The CDR3 loop is CASSNLGHTDTQYF. CDR3 bases: TGTGCCAGCTCAAACCTCGGACACACAGATACGCAGTATTTT. The V gene is TRBV18, the J gene TRBJ2-3; tentatively, D is TRBD1 (5 bases). Between the trimmed V and J ends, which lost 5 bases and 2 bases, there was a span of 11 bases. Per germline, CDR1 KGHSH and CDR2 LQKENI. The CDR3 contains 14 residues.

This sequence joins TRBV19 and TRBJ2-3, with TRBD2 as a possible D gene (6 bases). Germline CDR1 LNHDA, CDR2 SQIVND (reference sequence). The CDR3 runs to 17 residues. V gave up 5 bases and J gave up 1 base, with 19 bases separating them. The CDR3 sequence: CASSASGYLGGTDTQYF. Here the CDR3 DNA reads TGTGCCAGTAGTGCCAGCGGGTACCTTGGGGGCACAGATACGCAGTATTTT.

The rearrangement uses TRBV15 and TRBJ1-1; 8 bases line up with TRBD1. Germline loops: CDR1 LNHNV, CDR2 YYDKDF (reference sequence). Germline trimming cut 1 base from V and 2 bases from J; bases unmatched to any gene: 6. This CDR3 spans 16 amino acids. The CDR3 nucleotides are TGTGCCACCAGCAGAGCTACCGGGACAGGTAACACTGAAGCTTTCTTT. Its protein is CATSRATGTGNTEAFF.

The CDR3 reads CASSYSRGGNQPQHF. For the CDR3, the DNA is TGTGCCAGCAGTTACTCAAGGGGTGGCAATCAGCCCCAGCATTTT. This chain connects TRBV6-5 to TRBJ1-5; TRBD1 might be the D (5 bases). Germline loops: CDR1 MNHEY, CDR2 SVGAGI. The CDR3 extends over 15 amino acids. Trimming stripped 0 bases from V and 2 bases from J, with 8 bases between.

The chain is built from TRBV7-8 and TRBJ2-2; 10 nucleotides align to TRBD2. V was pared by 1 base and J by 7 bases, with 6 bases of the junction left unmatched. CDR1 is SGHVS, CDR2 FQNEAQ, per germline. The CDR3 contains 16 residues. The CDR3 nucleotides are TGTGCCAGCAGCTTAGGAGTAGCGGGAGGAATCGGGGAGCTGTTTTTT. It is translated as CASSLGVAGGIGELFF.

This clone was seen only a few times. This chain joins TRBV30 and TRBJ2-7; D ambiguous. The germline gives CDR1 GTSNPN, CDR2 SVGIG (reference sequence). The ends were cut back, 4 bases at V and 1 base at J, with 17 bases in the middle. The CDR3 sequence is 15 residues long. In nucleotides, the CDR3 is TGTGCCTGGACCCACCCGGGTCGTGGTTCCTACGAGCAGTACTTC. Protein: CAWTHPGRGSYEQYF.

This chain joins TRBV11-2 and TRBJ2-7; D gene unclear. Trimming cost V 6 bases and J 2 bases, with 14 bases left between them. Per germline, CDR1 SGHAT and CDR2 FQNNGV. There are 14 residues in the CDR3. The CDR3 region is CASSLGTGTYEQYF. CDR3 in DNA: TGTGCCAGCAGTCTAGGAACGGGTACCTACGAGCAGTACTTC.

The CDR3 DNA sequence: TGTGCCAGCAGCTTAGCGGCGGGGGGCGTCCCAGATACGCAGTATTTT. This translates into CASSLAAGGVPDTQYF. This chain joins TRBV7-9 and TRBJ2-3; 8 nucleotides agree with TRBD2. Germline loops: CDR1 SEHNR, CDR2 FQNEAQ (reference sequence). This CDR3 has 16 residues. The J segment lost 4 bases and the V segment lost 0 bases, leaving 6 bases of the junction unmatched.

The CDR3 nucleotides read TGTGCCACCAGCAGGGCCCGGGACAGTTATTCACCCCTCCACTTT. Its protein product is CATSRARDSYSPLHF. The chain recombines TRBV15 with TRBJ1-6; TRBD1 aligns across 7 bases. The CDR3 covers 15 residues. V gave up 3 bases and J gave up 8 bases; unmatched junction bases: 7. From germline, CDR1 is LNHNV and CDR2 YYDKDF (reference sequence).

This sequence joins TRBV3-1 (or the pseudogene TRBV3-2) and TRBJ1-6; possible D gene TRBD1, 5 bases. The CDR3 length is 14 residues. CDR1 is LGHDT, CDR2 YNNKEL, per germline (reference sequence). Trimming cost V 1 base and J 8 bases, with 9 bases left between them. The CDR3 loop reads CASSQGRVDSPLHF. The CDR3 bases are TGTGCCAGCAGCCAAGGCAGGGTGGATTCACCCCTCCACTTT.

The chain is built from TRBV28 and TRBJ1-5; TRBD1 matches at 8 bases. The CDR3 spans 18 residues. CDR1 MDHEN and CDR2 SYDVKM come from the germline V gene. With 1 base clipped from V and 1 base from J, the junction kept 9 bases outside the gene matches. The CDR3 protein is CASSLLDRVLSSNQPQHF. The CDR3 DNA reads as TGTGCCAGCAGTTTATTGGACAGGGTCCTATCAAGCAATCAGCCCCAGCATTTT.

Only one count was recorded for this clone. V usage is TRBV5-6 and J usage is TRBJ1-6; 9 nucleotides agree with TRBD1. CDR1 and CDR2 (germline): SGHDT, YYEEEE. CDR3 size: 14 residues. The V and J ends lost 2 bases and 7 bases, in that order; junction bases with no gene match: 1. CDR3 residues: CASSFGTGNSPLHF. CDR3 nucleotide sequence: TGTGCCAGCAGCTTTGGGACAGGGAATTCACCCCTCCACTTT.

V usage is TRBV12-3 or TRBV12-4 and J usage is TRBJ2-7; D is undetermined. The CDR3 sequence is 13 residues long. Trimming took 5 bases from V and 6 from J, leaving 14 bases between them. The CDR3 protein is CASSAFAGREQYF. The CDR3 DNA sequence: TGTGCCAGCAGTGCCTTCGCTGGGCGCGAGCAGTACTTC.

V and J are TRBV7-3 and TRBJ2-1; 8 positions match TRBD2. This CDR3 has 17 amino acids. The V gene's germline CDR1 is SGHTA and CDR2 FQGTGA. With V trimmed by 5 bases and J by 0 bases, 9 bases remained unmatched. The CDR3 DNA sequence: TGTGCCAGCAGCCTAAGCGGGGGCCGCGGCTCCTACAATGAGCAGTTCTTC. Residues: CASSLSGGRGSYNEQFF.

The CDR3 sequence: CASSPWDSDYNEQFF. In DNA, the CDR3 is TGTGCCAGTAGCCCCTGGGACAGTGATTACAATGAGCAGTTCTTC. The chain recombines TRBV19 with TRBJ2-1; 7 bases agree with TRBD1. The length of the CDR3 is 15 residues. Germline lookup yields CDR1 LNHDA and CDR2 SQIVND (reference sequence). V gave up 6 bases and J gave up 4 bases; unmatched junction bases: 9.

The V call is TRBV12-3 or TRBV12-4, the J call TRBJ1-2; 9 bases are a match to TRBD1. V gave up 6 bases and J gave up 8 bases; unmatched junction bases: 7. There are 13 residues in the CDR3. In DNA, the CDR3 is TGTGCCAGCAGCAAATCACAGGGGGCAGGCTACACCTTC. This gives the protein CASSKSQGAGYTF.

This sequence joins TRBV9 and TRBJ2-5; 8 positions match TRBD2. The V gene end was trimmed by 0 bases and the J gene end by 5 bases; junction bases not matched to a gene: 9. The germline V gene has CDR1 SGDLS and CDR2 YYNGEE. There are 16 residues in the CDR3. This chain's CDR3 is CASSVGSGGGGETQYF. The CDR3 bases are TGTGCCAGCAGCGTAGGGAGCGGGGGAGGTGGGGAGACCCAGTACTTC.

The gene calls are TRBV4-3 and TRBJ1-2, with a possible D match to TRBD1 (5 bases). The CDR3 runs to 18 residues. The V end was cut by 0 bases, the J end by 3 bases, with 20 bases between. Germline CDR1 reads LGHNA; CDR2 reads YSLEER. The CDR3 reads CASSQDSARRGPDYGYTF. The DNA of the CDR3 is TGCGCCAGCAGCCAAGATAGCGCCCGGAGGGGTCCGGACTATGGCTACACCTTC.

In its sample, this clone was seen once. The CDR3 coding sequence is TGTGCCAGCAGTGAATCAGCGGGGGGGACTAACAATGAGCAGTTCTTC. It specifies CASSESAGGTNNEQFF. The V and J genes are TRBV2 and TRBJ2-1; 10 nucleotides line up with TRBD2. The CDR3 totals 16 residues. V shed 2 bases and J 5 bases; nucleotides not matched to a gene: 6. CDR1 is SNHLY, CDR2 FYNNEI, per germline.

In DNA form, the CDR3 reads TGTGCCAGCAGTTGGACAGGGGGCAGGATGGGGAATCAGCCCCAGCATTTT. Its translation: CASSWTGGRMGNQPQHF. The chain carries TRBV27 and TRBJ1-5; 11 positions match TRBD1. Germline lookup yields CDR1 MNHEY and CDR2 SMNVEV (reference sequence). Trimming took 4 bases from V and 4 from J; bases not matched to a gene: 9. The CDR3 covers 17 residues.

This chain connects TRBV28 to TRBJ1-1; no definite D call. Trimming removed 3 bases from V and 1 base from J, with 6 bases in between. Germline CDR1 is MDHEN and CDR2 is SYDVKM. The CDR3 extends over 13 amino acids. CDR3 amino acids: CASSLPRNTEAFF. The CDR3 region has the DNA TGTGCCAGCAGTTTGCCTAGGAACACTGAAGCTTTCTTT.

On this clone: This sample includes further DNA sequences coding for the same CDR3. V and J are TRBV20-1 and TRBJ2-7; D is perhaps TRBD2 (6 bases). Trimming took off 7 bases at V and 2 bases at J, with 9 bases between the two ends. CDR1 is DFQATT, CDR2 SNEGSKA, per germline (reference sequence). The CDR3 extends over 11 amino acids. For the CDR3, the DNA is TGCAGTGTGCGGGGCGCCTACGAGCAGTACTTC. Translating gives CSVRGAYEQYF.

The gene calls are TRBV29-1 and TRBJ1-1, with D perhaps matching TRBD1 (5 bases). The V end lost 3 bases, the J end lost 4 bases, and 15 bases lay between the germline ends. The CDR3 runs to 14 residues. CDR1 is SQVTM and CDR2 is ANQGSEA in the germline V gene. As DNA, the CDR3 is TGCAGCGTTGATGGGGAGGGGCGGGGCACTGAAGCTTTCTTT. Amino acids: CSVDGEGRGTEAFF. Drawing the rest from reference TRBV29-1 and TRBJ1-1, the complete variable domain is SAVISQKPSRDICQRGTSLTIQCQVDSQVTMMFWYRQQPGQSLTLIATANQGSEATYESGFVIDKFPISRPNLTFSTLTVSNMSPEDSSIYLCSVDGEGRGTEAFFGQGTRLTVV.

In this sample, this clone turned up once. The rearrangement links TRBV7-9 to TRBJ2-7, with D perhaps TRBD2 (6 bases). The V and J ends lost 4 bases and 2 bases respectively, with 15 bases between them. CDR1 SEHNR and CDR2 FQNEAQ come from the germline V gene (reference sequence). The length of the CDR3 is 15 residues. The CDR3 is CASSSGEDLTYEQYF. The CDR3 nucleotides read TGTGCCAGCAGCTCTGGGGAGGACTTAACCTACGAGCAGTACTTC.

The chain has TRBV6-4 and TRBJ1-6; TRBD1 is a possible D gene (6 bases). The CDR3 totals 15 residues. Trimming took 3 bases from V and 6 from J, leaving 12 bases between them. The V gene's germline CDR1 is MRHNA and CDR2 SNTAGT. CDR3 DNA: TGTGCCAGCAGTGAAGTGCAGGGGATTAATTCACCCCTCCACTTT. As protein: CASSEVQGINSPLHF.